This T cell receptor (beta chain) was sequenced for a study of shared clonotypes between healthy human individuals. General study results and limits: Relative to clonotypes present in all four donors, those not shared had lower generation probabilities. Shared clonotypes: 4.5% to 6.5% naive CD4, around 4% naive CD8, about 2.4% memory CD4, under 0.5% memory CD8.

Germline CDR1 LGHNA, CDR2 YSLEER. The CDR3 loop spans 13 amino acids. Trimming shortened V by 9 bases and J by 0 bases, and 10 bases separated the two germline ends. Assay used: immunoSEQ multiplex PCR; TCRdb lists only in-frame clones, some missing. This repertoire shows 2 million to 2.5 million clones, over 90% found once; its top ten account for about 0.39%. Subsets obtained from CD4+ cells comprised CD45RA+ naive and CD45RA-negative memory cells. Details on this clone: The antigen remains unidentified.

The genes are TRBV4-3 and TRBJ2-3; the D is unclear. This TCR was sampled from a young man in good health. Some clones in this sample may be carry-over from other donors' samples. The sample was naive CD4+ T cells from PBMCs. Subset indicated: CD45RA+ positively selected. CDR3 nucleotide sequence: TGCGCCAGTAGGAAGACGAGCACAGATACGCAGTATTTT. Its translation: CASRKTSTDTQYF.